This T cell receptor (beta chain) was identified in a study of cytomegalovirus exposure and HLA in healthy donors. The CDR3 has 16 amino acids. Germline values: CDR1 SGHRS, CDR2 YFSETQ. V lost 0 bases and J lost 0; bases outside the gene matches: 1. Turning to this clone: Its antigen is unknown.

The study, taken as a whole, reports: Cytomegalovirus status, reportedly, was diagnosed with high specificity and sensitivity by the classifier.

Vbeta (60) and Jbeta (13) primers were used in the PCR. The data were produced by immunoSEQ multiplex PCR, yet TCRdb's version contains in-frame clones alone and is incomplete. The sample contains over 100,000 clones, approximately 80% of which appear only once. The chain is built from TRBV5-1 and TRBJ2-2; 8 bases line up with TRBD2. The sequencing sample was made of PBMCs. This TCR was sampled from a woman aged 25-40 years in good health and CMV-seronegative. CDR3: CASSLVGLANTGELFF. In nucleotides, the CDR3 is TGCGCCAGCAGCTTGGTGGGACTAGCGAACACCGGGGAGCTGTTTTTT.